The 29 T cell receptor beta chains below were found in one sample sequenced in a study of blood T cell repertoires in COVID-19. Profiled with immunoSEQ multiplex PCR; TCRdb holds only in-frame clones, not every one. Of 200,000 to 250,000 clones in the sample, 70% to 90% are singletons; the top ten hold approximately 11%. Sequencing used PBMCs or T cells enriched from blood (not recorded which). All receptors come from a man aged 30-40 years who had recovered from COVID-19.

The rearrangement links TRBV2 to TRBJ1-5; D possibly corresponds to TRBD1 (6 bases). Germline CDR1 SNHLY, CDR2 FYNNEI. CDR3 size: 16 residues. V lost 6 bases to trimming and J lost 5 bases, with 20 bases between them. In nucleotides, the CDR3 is TGTGCCAGCAGACCATCAGGGGCAAAAATCGATCAGCCCCAGCATTTT. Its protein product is CASRPSGAKIDQPQHF.

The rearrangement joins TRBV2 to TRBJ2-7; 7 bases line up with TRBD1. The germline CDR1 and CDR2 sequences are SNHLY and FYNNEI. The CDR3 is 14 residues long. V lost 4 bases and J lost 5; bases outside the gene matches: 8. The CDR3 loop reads CASSGQGVIHEQYF. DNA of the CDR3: TGTGCCAGCAGTGGCCAGGGGGTCATCCACGAGCAGTACTTC.

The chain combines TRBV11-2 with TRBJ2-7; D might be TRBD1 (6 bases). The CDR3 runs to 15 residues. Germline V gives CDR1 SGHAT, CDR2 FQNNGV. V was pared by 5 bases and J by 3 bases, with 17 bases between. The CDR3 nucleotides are TGTGCCAGCAGCGCCAGGATGGACAGACTCTACGAGCAGTACTTC. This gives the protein CASSARMDRLYEQYF.

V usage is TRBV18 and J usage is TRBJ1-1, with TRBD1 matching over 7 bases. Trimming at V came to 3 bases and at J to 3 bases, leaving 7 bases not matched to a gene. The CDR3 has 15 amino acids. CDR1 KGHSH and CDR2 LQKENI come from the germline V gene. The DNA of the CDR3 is TGTGCCAGCTCACCCCTACAGGGGTCCGACACTGAAGCTTTCTTT. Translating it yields CASSPLQGSDTEAFF.

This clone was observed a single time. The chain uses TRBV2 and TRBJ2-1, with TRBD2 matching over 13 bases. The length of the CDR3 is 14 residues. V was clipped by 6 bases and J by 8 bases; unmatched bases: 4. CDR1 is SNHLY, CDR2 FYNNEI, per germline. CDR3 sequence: CASRGLAGSYEQFF. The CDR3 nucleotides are TGTGCCAGCAGGGGACTAGCGGGGTCTTATGAGCAGTTCTTC.

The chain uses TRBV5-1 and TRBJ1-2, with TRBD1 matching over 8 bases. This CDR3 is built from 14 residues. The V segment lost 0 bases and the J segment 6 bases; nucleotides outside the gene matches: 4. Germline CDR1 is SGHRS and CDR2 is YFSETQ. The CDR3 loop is CASSLVLTGDGYTF. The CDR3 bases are TGCGCCAGCAGCTTGGTTTTGACAGGGGATGGCTACACCTTC. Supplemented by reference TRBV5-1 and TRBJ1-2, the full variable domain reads KAGVTQTPRYLIKTRGQQVTLSCSPISGHRSVSWYQQTPGQGLQFLFEYFSETQRNKGNFPGRFSGRQFSNSRSEMNVSTLELGDSALYLCASSLVLTGDGYTFGSGTRLTVV.

CDR3 in amino acids: CAISESLAGKGDTQYF. In nucleotides, the CDR3 is TGTGCCATCAGTGAGTCTCTAGCGGGAAAGGGAGATACGCAGTATTTT. J is TRBJ2-3 and V is TRBV10-3, with 9 bases identical to TRBD2. The V gene's germline CDR1 is ENHRY and CDR2 SYGVKD. The length of the CDR3 is 16 residues. V shed 0 bases, J shed 5 bases, and the junction held 6 bases outside the gene matches.

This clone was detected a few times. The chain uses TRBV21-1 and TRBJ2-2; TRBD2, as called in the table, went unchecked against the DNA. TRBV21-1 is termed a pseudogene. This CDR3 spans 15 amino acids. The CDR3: CASSRASGGAGELFF. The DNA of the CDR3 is TGTGCCAGCAGCCGGGCCTCCGGGGGGGCCGGGGAGCTGTTTTTT.

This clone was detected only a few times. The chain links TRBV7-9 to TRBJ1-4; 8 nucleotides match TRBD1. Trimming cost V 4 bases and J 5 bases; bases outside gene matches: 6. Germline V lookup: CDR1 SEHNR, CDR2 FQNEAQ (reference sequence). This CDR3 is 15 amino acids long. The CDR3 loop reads CASSSGQGGNEKLFF. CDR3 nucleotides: TGTGCCAGCAGCTCCGGACAGGGAGGAAATGAAAAACTGTTTTTT. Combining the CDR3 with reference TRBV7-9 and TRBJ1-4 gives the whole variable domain DTGVSQNPRHKITKRGQNVTFRCDPISEHNRLYWYRQTLGQGPEFLTYFQNEAQLEKSRLLSDRFSAERPKGSFSTLEIQRTEQGDSAMYLCASSSGQGGNEKLFFGSGTQLSVL.

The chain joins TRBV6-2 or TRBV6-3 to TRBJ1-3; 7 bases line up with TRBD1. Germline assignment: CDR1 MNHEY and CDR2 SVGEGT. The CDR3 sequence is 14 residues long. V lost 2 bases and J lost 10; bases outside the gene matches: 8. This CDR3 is CASSYLGTAETIYF. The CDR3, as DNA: TGTGCCAGCAGTTACCTGGGGACAGCGGAAACCATATATTTT.

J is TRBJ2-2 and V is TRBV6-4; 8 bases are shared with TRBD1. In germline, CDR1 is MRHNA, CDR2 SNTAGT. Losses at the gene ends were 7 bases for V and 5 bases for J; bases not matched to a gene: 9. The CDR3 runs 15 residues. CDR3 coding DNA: TGTGCCAGCAAAAGGGACAGGAACCCAACCGGGGAGCTGTTTTTT. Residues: CASKRDRNPTGELFF.

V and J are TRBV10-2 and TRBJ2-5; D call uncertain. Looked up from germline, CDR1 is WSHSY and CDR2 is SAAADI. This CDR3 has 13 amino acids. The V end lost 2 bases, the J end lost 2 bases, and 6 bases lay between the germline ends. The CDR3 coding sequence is TGCGCCAGCAGTGAGAACGGGCAAGAGACCCAGTACTTC. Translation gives CASSENGQETQYF.

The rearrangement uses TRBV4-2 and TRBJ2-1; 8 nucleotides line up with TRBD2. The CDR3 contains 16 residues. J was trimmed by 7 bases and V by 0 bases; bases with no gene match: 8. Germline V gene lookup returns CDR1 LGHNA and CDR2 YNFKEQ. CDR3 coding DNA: TGTGCCAGCAGCCAAGATCCAGCGGGAGTTTTTAATGAGCAGTTCTTC. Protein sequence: CASSQDPAGVFNEQFF.

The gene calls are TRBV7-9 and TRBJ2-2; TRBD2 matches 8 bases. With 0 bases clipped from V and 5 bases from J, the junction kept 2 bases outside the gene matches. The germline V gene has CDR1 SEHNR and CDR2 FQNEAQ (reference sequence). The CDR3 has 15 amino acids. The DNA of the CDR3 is TGTGCCAGCAGCTTAGCAGCGGGAGTTACCGGGGAGCTGTTTTTT. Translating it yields CASSLAAGVTGELFF.

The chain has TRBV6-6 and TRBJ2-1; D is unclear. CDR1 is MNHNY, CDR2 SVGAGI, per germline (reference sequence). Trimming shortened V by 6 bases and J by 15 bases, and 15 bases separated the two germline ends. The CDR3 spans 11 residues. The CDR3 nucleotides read TGTGCCAGCAGGCTATTCGGTCCCGCGTTCTTC. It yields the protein CASRLFGPAFF.

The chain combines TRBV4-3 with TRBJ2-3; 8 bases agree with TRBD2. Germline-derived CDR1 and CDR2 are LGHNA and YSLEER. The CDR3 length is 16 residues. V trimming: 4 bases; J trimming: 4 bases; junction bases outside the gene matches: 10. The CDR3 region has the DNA TGCGCCAGCAGCCCGAGCTTCGGGGGGGCAGCAGATACGCAGTATTTT. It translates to CASSPSFGGAADTQYF.

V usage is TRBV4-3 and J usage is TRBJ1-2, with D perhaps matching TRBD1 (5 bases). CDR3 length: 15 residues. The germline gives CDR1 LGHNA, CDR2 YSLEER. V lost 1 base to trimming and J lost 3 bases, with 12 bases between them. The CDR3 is CASSQGEGDYYGYTF. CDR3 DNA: TGCGCCAGCAGCCAAGGCGAAGGGGACTACTATGGCTACACCTTC.

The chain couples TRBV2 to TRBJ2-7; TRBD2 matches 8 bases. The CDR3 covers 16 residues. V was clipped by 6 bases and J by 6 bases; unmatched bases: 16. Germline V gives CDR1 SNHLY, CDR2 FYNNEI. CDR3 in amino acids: CASRRISGNAVGEQYF. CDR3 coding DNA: TGTGCCAGCAGAAGGATTAGCGGGAACGCGGTGGGCGAGCAGTACTTC.

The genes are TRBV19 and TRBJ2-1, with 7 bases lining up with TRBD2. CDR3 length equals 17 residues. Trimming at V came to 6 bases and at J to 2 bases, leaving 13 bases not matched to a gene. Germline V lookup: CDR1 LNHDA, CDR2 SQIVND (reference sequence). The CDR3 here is CASRGLMGRAPYNEQFF. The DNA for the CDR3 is TGTGCCAGTAGGGGTCTTATGGGGAGGGCCCCCTACAATGAGCAGTTCTTC.

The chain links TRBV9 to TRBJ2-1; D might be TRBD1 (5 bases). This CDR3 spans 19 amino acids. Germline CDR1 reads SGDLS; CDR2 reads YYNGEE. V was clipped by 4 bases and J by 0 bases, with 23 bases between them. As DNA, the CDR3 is TGTGCCAGCAGCACCCCAACAGGTAAGCCCTTTAGCTCCTACAATGAGCAGTTCTTC. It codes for CASSTPTGKPFSSYNEQFF.

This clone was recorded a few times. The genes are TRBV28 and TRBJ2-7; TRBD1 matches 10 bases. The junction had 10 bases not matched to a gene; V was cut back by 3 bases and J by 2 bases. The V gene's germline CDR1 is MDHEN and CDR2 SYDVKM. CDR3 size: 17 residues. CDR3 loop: CASSFPPTGTGAYEQYF. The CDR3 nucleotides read TGTGCCAGCAGTTTTCCCCCAACCGGGACAGGGGCCTACGAGCAGTACTTC.

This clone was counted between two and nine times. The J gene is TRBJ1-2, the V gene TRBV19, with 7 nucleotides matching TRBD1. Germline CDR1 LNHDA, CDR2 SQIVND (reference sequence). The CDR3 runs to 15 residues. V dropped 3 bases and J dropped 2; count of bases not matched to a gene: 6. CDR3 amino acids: CASSIRQGINYGYTF. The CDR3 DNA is TGTGCCAGTAGTATCAGACAGGGAATCAACTATGGCTACACCTTC.

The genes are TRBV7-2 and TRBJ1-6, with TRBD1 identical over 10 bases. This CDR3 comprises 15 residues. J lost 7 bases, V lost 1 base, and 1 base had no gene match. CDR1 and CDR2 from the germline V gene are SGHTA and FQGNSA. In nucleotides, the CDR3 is TGTGCCAGCAGCTTAGAGGGACAGGGGAATTCACCCCTCCACTTT. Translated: CASSLEGQGNSPLHF.

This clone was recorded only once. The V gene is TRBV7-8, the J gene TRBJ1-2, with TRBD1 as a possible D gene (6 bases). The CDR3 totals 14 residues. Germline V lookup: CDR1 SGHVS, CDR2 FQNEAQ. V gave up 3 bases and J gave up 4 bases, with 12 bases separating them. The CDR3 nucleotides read TGTGCCAGCAGCTTTAGAGACAGGCTCTATGGCTACACCTTC. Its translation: CASSFRDRLYGYTF.

The CDR3, as DNA: TGTGCCTGGAGTGTACTAGGAGGCTACACCTTC. Amino acid sequence: CAWSVLGGYTF. The chain uses TRBV30 and TRBJ1-2; no clear D gene. This CDR3 region has 11 residues. Trimming shortened V by 0 bases and J by 8 bases, and 7 bases separated the two germline ends. Germline CDR1 reads GTSNPN; CDR2 reads SVGIG (reference sequence).

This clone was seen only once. CDR3 bases: TGCAGCCTCGCCGGAAGCGGGAGCGTAGGATGGTCAGAGACCCAGTACTTC. Protein sequence: CSLAGSGSVGWSETQYF. J is TRBJ2-5 and V is TRBV29-1; 8 nucleotides line up with TRBD2. Trimming cost V 8 bases and J 4 bases; bases outside gene matches: 21. CDR1 is SQVTM and CDR2 is ANQGSEA in the germline V gene. The CDR3 has 17 residues.

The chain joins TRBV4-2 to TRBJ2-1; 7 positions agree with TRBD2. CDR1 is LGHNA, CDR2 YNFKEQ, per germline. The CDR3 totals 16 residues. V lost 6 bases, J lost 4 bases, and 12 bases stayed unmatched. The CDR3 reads CASSTEAGKGYNEQFF. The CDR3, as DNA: TGTGCCAGCAGTACCGAAGCGGGAAAAGGGTACAATGAGCAGTTCTTC.

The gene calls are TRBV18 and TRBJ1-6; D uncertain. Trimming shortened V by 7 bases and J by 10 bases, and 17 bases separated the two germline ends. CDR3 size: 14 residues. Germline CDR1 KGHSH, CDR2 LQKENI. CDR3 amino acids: CASFGGESQSPLHF. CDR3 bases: TGTGCCAGCTTTGGCGGGGAAAGTCAATCACCCCTCCACTTT.

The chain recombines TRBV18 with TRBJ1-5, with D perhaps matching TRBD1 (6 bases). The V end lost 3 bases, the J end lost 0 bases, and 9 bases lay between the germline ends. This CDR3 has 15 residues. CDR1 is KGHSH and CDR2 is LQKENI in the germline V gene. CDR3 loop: CASSPMDSSNQPQHF. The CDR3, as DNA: TGTGCCAGCTCACCCATGGACAGTAGCAATCAGCCCCAGCATTTT. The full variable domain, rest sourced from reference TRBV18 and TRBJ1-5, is NAGVMQNPRHLVRRRGQEARLRCSPMKGHSHVYWYRQLPEEGLKFMVYLQKENIIDESGMPKERFSAEFPKEGPSILRIQQVVRGDSAAYFCASSPMDSSNQPQHFGDGTRLSIL.